This T cell receptor beta chain was identified during a study of regulatory T cells in long-lasting Graves disease. Findings of the study overall: Analysis covered peripheral blood alone, not thyroid tissue.

Time point in this sample: newly diagnosed GD, antithyroid drugs for less than 3 months. PBMC-derived RNA was used for the TCR library. In the case of this clonotype: No antigen is known for it.

Researchers made TCR beta libraries by using iRepertoire HTBI primers and running Arm-PCR on CDR3 regions. One entry per CDR3 protein, called by TCRdb with MiXCR from the multiplex PCR reads. This sample yields roughly 610,000 distinct CDR3 sequences, of which around 16% are seen a single time; approximately 12% belongs to the top ten. Trimming left V 2 bases short and J 5 bases short, with 16 bases between. Germline-derived CDR1 and CDR2 are SNHLY and FYNNEI. The CDR3 sequence is 16 residues long. Another study also made use of these data, one on T cells in Graves' hyperthyroidism and ophthalmopathy. Turning to that study: An initial round of RT-PCR targeting the TCR CDR3 relied on the HTBI primer set.

V usage is TRBV2 and J usage is TRBJ2-1, with D possibly TRBD2 on 5 matching bases. This receptor was taken from a man in his late teens or twenties with Graves disease. Sequencing was performed on peripheral blood mononuclear cells (PBMCs), taken at new diagnosis, from a patient treated with antithyroid drugs. The CDR3 loop reads CASSESSASFDNEQFF. DNA for the CDR3: TGTGCCAGCAGTGAATCCTCGGCTAGCTTTGACAATGAGCAGTTCTTC.